The rows below give T cell receptor beta chains drawn from one sample of a study of cytomegalovirus exposure and HLA in healthy donors. Libraries were prepared by immunoSEQ multiplex PCR; TCRdb keeps only in-frame clonotypes and omits some of them. The sample shows around 98,000 clones, more than 60% of them seen only once. Input material: PBMCs. These receptors came from a human donor in good health. Both conserved end residues are part of each CDR3. Each record gives: CDR3 protein, CDR3 DNA, J gene, clone size, V gene, D gene. The D gene is left open where the match is weak. The size entry is marked missing in some rows and otherwise reads once, few, many or a size class.

CASSYDKGNTIYF | TGTGCCAGCAGTTATGACAAAGGAAACACCATATATTTT | TRBJ1-3 | - | TRBV6-1 | -
CASSLAQGLAFAF | TGCGCCAGCAGCTTGGCCCAGGGCCTCGCGTTTGCCTTT | TRBJ1-1 | few | TRBV5-1 | -
CASSYTGRDNEQFF | TGTGCCAGCAGTTATACCGGGCGGGACAATGAGCAGTTCTTC | TRBJ2-1 | - | TRBV6-5 | -
CASSIAGRHTEAFF | TGCGCCAGCAGCATAGCGGGACGCCACACTGAAGCTTTCTTT | TRBJ1-1 | - | TRBV5-1 | -
CASSNAGLNEKLFF | TGTGCCAGCTCAAACGCAGGACTTAATGAAAAACTGTTTTTT | TRBJ1-4 | - | TRBV18 | -
CASSLAMSSGNTIYF | TGTGCCAGCAGCTTAGCGATGAGCTCTGGAAACACCATATATTTT | TRBJ1-3 | - | TRBV11-2 | -
CASSQDLRDDPWRTEAFF | TGTGCCAGCAGCCAAGATCTTCGCGACGACCCGTGGAGGACTGAAGCTTTCTTT | TRBJ1-1 | once | TRBV14 | -
CASSLRGNTEAFF | TGTGCCAGCAGCTTAAGAGGGAATACTGAAGCTTTCTTT | TRBJ1-1 | - | TRBV11-2 | -
CSAGLGARTEAFF | TGCAGCGCTGGACTGGGGGCTCGGACTGAAGCTTTCTTT | TRBJ1-1 | - | TRBV29-1 | -
CSVAPGTSGGTDTQYF | TGCAGCGTCGCCCCCGGGACTAGCGGTGGCACAGATACGCAGTATTTT | TRBJ2-3 | - | TRBV29-1 | TRBD2
CASSRGRDRDTYEQYF | TGTGCCAGCAGCAGGGGCCGGGACAGGGATACCTACGAGCAGTACTTC | TRBJ2-7 | - | TRBV5-4 | TRBD1
CASRQGLNTEAFF | TGTGCCAGCAGACAGGGGCTGAACACTGAAGCTTTCTTT | TRBJ1-1 | - | TRBV5-4 | TRBD1
CASSNTGATEAFF | TGTGCCAGTAGTAATACAGGGGCCACTGAAGCTTTCTTT | TRBJ1-1 | few | TRBV19 | TRBD1
CASTRTGGNYGYTF | TGTGCCAGCACTCGGACAGGGGGGAACTATGGCTACACCTTC | TRBJ1-2 | - | TRBV6-5 | TRBD1
CASSHRREGEQYF | TGTGCCAGCAGTCACCGACGTGAGGGCGAGCAGTACTTC | TRBJ2-7 | - | TRBV6-6 | -
CASSLAVNTEAFF | TGTGCCAGCAGCTTAGCTGTGAACACTGAAGCTTTCTTT | TRBJ1-1 | few | TRBV5-4 | -
CASSLEARGGEQFF | TGTGCCAGCAGCTTAGAGGCTCGCGGCGGTGAGCAGTTCTTC | TRBJ2-1 | once | TRBV7-9 | -
CATSRDGGRVAEKLFF | TGTGCCACCAGCAGAGATGGGGGCAGGGTCGCTGAAAAACTGTTTTTT | TRBJ1-4 | few | TRBV15 | -
CASSAGGRGSPLHF | TGTGCCAGCAGTGCGGGGGGCAGAGGTTCACCCCTCCACTTT | TRBJ1-6 | - | TRBV6-5 | -
CASSPRLAGGGNEQFF | TGCGCCAGCAGCCCGAGACTAGCGGGGGGTGGCAATGAGCAGTTCTTC | TRBJ2-1 | - | TRBV5-1 | TRBD2
CASSLGGRRTEAFF | TGTGCCAGCAGCCTCGGCGGGAGGCGGACTGAAGCTTTCTTT | TRBJ1-1 | once | TRBV28 | -
CASSSAGNTGELFF | TGTGCCAGCAGCTCCGCGGGAAACACCGGGGAGCTGTTTTTT | TRBJ2-2 | - | TRBV11-3 | -
CASSEAEGAIVDEQYF | TGTGCCAGCAGTGAAGCGGAGGGGGCCATCGTCGACGAGCAGTACTTC | TRBJ2-7 | - | TRBV2 | -
CASSLEVSSYNEQFF | TGCGCCAGCAGCTTGGAAGTGAGCTCCTACAATGAGCAGTTCTTC | TRBJ2-1 | - | TRBV5-1 | -
CASSFSGNAYEQYF | TGTGCCAGCAGCTTTAGCGGGAACGCTTACGAGCAGTACTTC | TRBJ2-7 | - | TRBV7-9 | TRBD2
CASLRGGTNEKLFF | TGTGCCAGCCTTCGGGGGGGAACTAATGAAAAACTGTTTTTT | TRBJ1-4 | - | TRBV6-1 | -
CASSYSGTGIETQYF | TGCGCCAGCAGCTACTCCGGGACAGGGATAGAGACCCAGTACTTC | TRBJ2-5 | - | TRBV5-1 | TRBD1
CASSRPGLAIQETQYF | TGTGCCAGCAGCCGACCGGGACTAGCGATCCAAGAGACCCAGTACTTC | TRBJ2-5 | - | TRBV5-8 | TRBD2
CASSPPTGFYNEQFF | TGTGCCAGCAGCCCCCCGACAGGGTTCTACAATGAGCAGTTCTTC | TRBJ2-1 | - | TRBV6-5 | TRBD1
CASGLEGAKTEAFF | TGTGCTAGTGGTTTGGAGGGGGCGAAAACTGAAGCTTTCTTT | TRBJ1-1 | few | TRBV12-5 | TRBD1
CASSSQLMNTEAFF | TGCGCCAGCAGCTCCCAACTTATGAACACTGAAGCTTTCTTT | TRBJ1-1 | - | TRBV5-1 | -
CASSLDPQGTEAFF | TGCGCCAGCAGCTTGGACCCCCAGGGCACTGAAGCTTTCTTT | TRBJ1-1 | - | TRBV5-1 | -
CASSYSEGAETQYF | TGTGCCAGCAGTTACTCCGAGGGGGCAGAGACCCAGTACTTC | TRBJ2-5 | - | TRBV6-5 | TRBD1
CASSTGGGEQYF | TGTGCCAGCAGCACGGGGGGGGGCGAGCAGTACTTC | TRBJ2-7 | few | TRBV7-9 | TRBD2
CASSYAGADYGYTF | TGTGCCAGCAGTTATGCAGGGGCAGACTATGGCTACACCTTC | TRBJ1-2 | - | TRBV7-2 | -
CASRPHPGGQDNEQFF | TGTGCCAGCAGGCCTCACCCGGGAGGGCAGGACAATGAGCAGTTCTTC | TRBJ2-1 | - | TRBV5-4 | TRBD2
CASSLVQGAGGYTF | TGCGCCAGCAGCTTGGTACAGGGGGCTGGTGGCTACACCTTC | TRBJ1-2 | - | TRBV5-1 | TRBD1
CAISEAKGAGETQYF | TGTGCCATCAGTGAGGCGAAGGGGGCGGGGGAGACCCAGTACTTC | TRBJ2-5 | - | TRBV10-3 | -
CASSLGGQHNQPQHF | TGTGCCAGCAGTTTAGGCGGACAGCACAATCAGCCCCAGCATTTT | TRBJ1-5 | once | TRBV28 | -
CASSPRTGNTEAFF | TGCGCCAGCAGCCCTCGGACAGGCAACACTGAAGCTTTCTTT | TRBJ1-1 | - | TRBV5-1 | TRBD1
CASSRRVGGTEAFF | TGTGCCAGCAGCCGTCGTGTGGGGGGCACTGAAGCTTTCTTT | TRBJ1-1 | - | TRBV14 | -
CASSLVGGRAYNEQFF | TGTGCCAGCAGCTTAGTCGGCGGGAGGGCCTACAATGAGCAGTTCTTC | TRBJ2-1 | - | TRBV7-8 | TRBD2
CASSSRSSGQYEQYF | TGTGCCAGCAGCTCCCGGTCTAGCGGGCAGTACGAGCAGTACTTC | TRBJ2-7 | few | TRBV7-2 | TRBD2
CAISGLAGDGELFF | TGTGCCATCAGTGGTCTAGCGGGAGACGGGGAGCTGTTTTTT | TRBJ2-2 | - | TRBV10-3 | TRBD2
CASSLRGGVSGELFF | TGTGCCAGCAGCTTACGCGGGGGTGTTTCGGGGGAGCTGTTTTTT | TRBJ2-2 | - | TRBV7-2 | TRBD2
CAWTTGFNQPQHF | TGTGCCTGGACGACAGGGTTTAATCAGCCCCAGCATTTT | TRBJ1-5 | - | TRBV30 | TRBD1
CASTSRGQGPYEQYF | TGTGCCAGCACCTCCCGGGGACAGGGGCCCTACGAGCAGTACTTC | TRBJ2-7 | - | TRBV13 | TRBD1
CAWSRGTEAFF | TGTGCCTGGAGTAGGGGGACTGAAGCTTTCTTT | TRBJ1-1 | - | TRBV30 | -